A selection of T cell receptor beta chains follows, all from one sample in a study of blood T cell repertoires in COVID-19. The protocol was immunoSEQ multiplex PCR, while the TCRdb copy is restricted to in-frame clones and leaves out a portion. The table records a few hundred thousand clones, 83% of them present only once. The sample taken for sequencing was PBMCs or T cells enriched from blood (not recorded which). These receptors were obtained from a woman aged 50 to 65 who had recovered from COVID-19. Both conserved end residues are part of each CDR3. Fields, in order: D gene, J gene, V gene, clone size, CDR3 DNA, CDR3 protein. A D gene is named only where the DNA matches it firmly. Expanded clones are given a class, and other clones once, few, many or no size at all.

NA	TRBJ2-7	TRBV6-5	NA	TGTGCCAGCAGTCCCTCTGGGAGCTACGAGCAGTACTTC	CASSPSGSYEQYF
NA	TRBJ1-4	TRBV28	NA	TGTGCCAGCAGGACCCTTGGGTCGGGTGAAAAACTGTTTTTT	CASRTLGSGEKLFF
TRBD1	TRBJ2-7	TRBV5-4	NA	TGTGCCAGCAGCCGGGACAGGACGGAGGAGCAGTACTTC	CASSRDRTEEQYF
NA	TRBJ1-1	TRBV5-4	NA	TGTGCCAGCAGGGTTTCGCTAGGGGTCCCTGAAGCTTTCTTT	CASRVSLGVPEAFF
NA	TRBJ1-6	TRBV3-1/TRBV3-2	NA	TGTGCCAGCAGCCGCGTGGGACTAACCAATTCACCCCTCCACTTT	CASSRVGLTNSPLHF
TRBD2	TRBJ2-3	TRBV7-3	once	TGTGCCAGCAGCCCAGGACTAGCGGGAGTAGATACGCAGTATTTT	CASSPGLAGVDTQYF
TRBD1	TRBJ2-2	TRBV18	once	TGTGCCAGCTCCCCACGACAGGGTCCGAGCACCGGGGAGCTGTTTTTT	CASSPRQGPSTGELFF
NA	TRBJ2-5	TRBV18	NA	TGTGCCAGCTCACCACGAGGGGAGACCCAGTACTTC	CASSPRGETQYF
NA	TRBJ2-7	TRBV15	NA	TGTGCCACCAGCAGAGTTGAGCGGCCCTACGAGCAGTACTTC	CATSRVERPYEQYF
TRBD1	TRBJ1-1	TRBV9	NA	TGTGCCAGCAGCGCCAGACAGGGAAAGGACACTGAAGCTTTCTTT	CASSARQGKDTEAFF
NA	TRBJ1-2	TRBV19	once	TGTGCCAGTAGTATTCGAGGAGGGGACTATGGCTACACCTTC	CASSIRGGDYGYTF
NA	TRBJ1-1	TRBV27	NA	TGTGCCAGCAGTTTCTCCTGGCCAGGGCGGGGAACTGAAGCTTTCTTT	CASSFSWPGRGTEAFF
NA	TRBJ2-1	TRBV7-9	NA	TGTGCCAGCAGCTCCCCCCCACACGGGACTGCCGTAGGGAACAATGAGCAGTTCTTC	CASSSPPHGTAVGNNEQFF
TRBD1	TRBJ2-2	TRBV18	NA	TGTGCCAGCTCACCACGGGACAGGGGCTCAGAGCTGTTTTTT	CASSPRDRGSELFF
TRBD1	TRBJ1-1	TRBV5-4	NA	TGTGCCAGCAGCTTGAGGGCAGGGGGAAACACTGAAGCTTTCTTT	CASSLRAGGNTEAFF
TRBD2	TRBJ2-1	TRBV7-8	NA	TGTGCCAGCAGCTTAGGAGGGGTGGGACTAGACAATGAGCAGTTCTTC	CASSLGGVGLDNEQFF
TRBD2	TRBJ2-1	TRBV7-9	NA	TGTGCCAGCAGCATGGGAACTAGCGGGATGTCTTACAATGAGCAGTTCTTC	CASSMGTSGMSYNEQFF
TRBD1	TRBJ2-2	TRBV18	NA	TGTGCCAGCTCACATCCGGGACAGGAGAACACCGGGGAGCTGTTTTTT	CASSHPGQENTGELFF
NA	TRBJ1-2	TRBV5-8	NA	TGTGCCAGCAGCTTGGCCCCCGGTCCCTATGGCTACACCTTC	CASSLAPGPYGYTF
NA	TRBJ1-1	TRBV6-1	NA	TGTGCCAGCAGTGACCGACAGAGAAACACTGAAGCTTTCTTT	CASSDRQRNTEAFF
NA	TRBJ2-1	TRBV29-1	NA	TGCAGCGTCCGGATGGGGCTACTTTACAATGAGCAGTTCTTC	CSVRMGLLYNEQFF
NA	TRBJ1-4	TRBV21-1	NA	TGTGCCAGCAGCAAACCCGGGACAGGGAAACCACTATCAACTAATGAAAAACTGTTTTTT	CASSKPGTGKPLSTNEKLFF
TRBD1	TRBJ1-6	TRBV7-9	once	TGTGCCAGCAGCATACAGGGGAAGTCCTATAATTCACCCCTCCACTTT	CASSIQGKSYNSPLHF
NA	TRBJ1-1	TRBV19	NA	TGTGCCAGTAGTCCTCTTCGACAGGTCCTTGAAGCTTTCTTT	CASSPLRQVLEAFF
NA	TRBJ1-2	TRBV5-4	NA	TGTGCCAGCAGCTTGCAGGGGCCAAACTATGGCTACACCTTC	CASSLQGPNYGYTF
NA	TRBJ1-1	TRBV11-3	few	TGTGCCAGCTCCCGCGGGCAGCGTGAAGCTTTCTTT	CASSRGQREAFF
TRBD1	TRBJ1-1	TRBV9	NA	TGTGCCAGCAGCCCCCAGGGGGCGCGGGTGAACACTGAAGCTTTCTTT	CASSPQGARVNTEAFF
TRBD1	TRBJ1-1	TRBV2	NA	TGTGCCAGCAGTGTTTTGGGACAGATTGAAGCTTTCTTT	CASSVLGQIEAFF
TRBD1	TRBJ2-7	TRBV7-8	once	TGTGCCAGCAGCGAGACAGGGGGCAATTTCTTTTACGAGCAGTACTTC	CASSETGGNFFYEQYF
NA	TRBJ2-2	TRBV18	few	TGTGCCAGCCGGCGACAGACCGGGGAGCTGTTTTTT	CASRRQTGELFF
NA	TRBJ1-2	TRBV9	NA	TGTGCCAGCAGCCCCCCCCGGGGGGCCTCGTTTGGCTACACCTTC	CASSPPRGASFGYTF
NA	TRBJ2-3	TRBV7-3	NA	TGTGCCAGCAGCTTAGCGGGGTTTCCAGATACGCAGTATTTT	CASSLAGFPDTQYF
NA	TRBJ2-1	TRBV20-1	NA	TGCAGTGCTAGTTGGCGGGGCGGCTCCTACAATGAGCAGTTCTTC	CSASWRGGSYNEQFF
TRBD2	TRBJ2-1	TRBV19	NA	TGTGCCAGTAGTATAGCTAGCGGGAGTGACAATGAGCAGTTCTTC	CASSIASGSDNEQFF
TRBD1	TRBJ1-1	TRBV5-4	NA	TGTGCCAGCAGCCGGGACAGGATGAACACTGAAGCTTTCTTT	CASSRDRMNTEAFF
NA	TRBJ2-5	TRBV3-1/TRBV3-2	NA	TGTGCCAGCAGCCAAGACGGTCCGGGGACCCAGTACTTC	CASSQDGPGTQYF
TRBD1	TRBJ1-4	TRBV7-9	NA	TGTGCCAGCAGCTTGGGCTCCGGGACAGGGGCCGAAAAACTGTTTTTT	CASSLGSGTGAEKLFF
NA	TRBJ2-5	TRBV20-1	NA	TGCAGTGCTAGTGTTACACAGGGACCTAGAGAGACCCAGTACTTC	CSASVTQGPRETQYF
TRBD1	TRBJ1-4	TRBV9	NA	TGTGCCAGCAGCGCCCAGGGGGGACTGGCTAATGAAAAACTGTTTTTT	CASSAQGGLANEKLFF
NA	TRBJ1-5	TRBV18	few	TGTGCCAGCTCACAGTCGGGGAATAGCAATCAGCCCCAGCATTTT	CASSQSGNSNQPQHF
TRBD2	TRBJ2-1	TRBV7-6	few	TGTGCCAGCAGCACCCCCCGCGGTCGTCTAGCGGGGGGGCGGGATGAGCAGTTCTTC	CASSTPRGRLAGGRDEQFF
NA	TRBJ1-2	TRBV30	NA	TGTGCCTGGAATTCGCCGGGCTATGGCTACACCTTC	CAWNSPGYGYTF
TRBD1	TRBJ1-2	TRBV10-3	NA	TGTGCCATCAGTGAACAGACAGGGAACTATGGCTACACCTTC	CAISEQTGNYGYTF
TRBD1	TRBJ1-2	TRBV24-1	once	TGTGCCACCAGTGACAACAGGGGAGACCCCCCTCAATTAATAAATAATGGCTACACCTTC	CATSDNRGDPPQLINNGYTF
NA	TRBJ2-1	TRBV7-9	NA	TGTGCCAGCAGCTTATGGATGGGGGCAAACAATGAGCAGTTCTTC	CASSLWMGANNEQFF
TRBD2	TRBJ2-1	TRBV6-5	NA	TGTGCCAGCAGTCTAGCGGCCAGCTCCTACAATGAGCAGTTCTTC	CASSLAASSYNEQFF
NA	TRBJ1-2	TRBV29-1	NA	TGCAGCGTTGAAGTCTTCGGTTATGGCTACACCTTC	CSVEVFGYGYTF
TRBD1	TRBJ1-2	TRBV19	NA	TGTGCCAGTAGGGAAGGGACAGGGGTCGTGGACTATGGCTACACCTTC	CASREGTGVVDYGYTF
TRBD1	TRBJ1-3	TRBV5-1	NA	TGCGCCAGCAGCCCGGGACAGGGTAGACCTTACTCTGGAAACACCATATATTTT	CASSPGQGRPYSGNTIYF
TRBD1	TRBJ1-2	TRBV23-1	NA	TGCGCCAGCAGTCAAGATACCAACAGGGGGCACGGCGATGGCTACACCTTC	CASSQDTNRGHGDGYTF
NA	TRBJ1-1	TRBV27	NA	TGTGCCAGCAGTTACGCAGGGTGGAACACTGAAGCTTTCTTT	CASSYAGWNTEAFF
NA	TRBJ1-2	TRBV4-2	NA	TGTGCCAGCAGCCAAGATAAGGGGGGCTACACCTTC	CASSQDKGGYTF